The next 5 T cell receptor beta chains were all read from a single sample in a study of blood T cell repertoires in COVID-19. Clones were sequenced by immunoSEQ multiplex PCR, and TCRdb holds only the in-frame ones, with some missing. The table lists fewer than 350,000 clones, 75% to 95% of them singletons, with roughly 6.8% in the top ten. The source material was peripheral blood. All receptors come from a young woman with COVID-19, enrolled during active disease.

The sample holds one count of this clone. This chain joins TRBV10-1 and TRBJ1-5; perhaps TRBD1 as D (5 bases). The germline CDR1 and CDR2 sequences are WNHNN and SYGVQD (reference sequence). The V and J ends lost 8 bases and 0 bases respectively, with 17 bases between them. This CDR3 is 16 amino acids long. The CDR3 DNA follows: TGCGCCAGCGTCTCGGGGGTGGGCTATAGCAATCAGCCCCAGCATTTT. Its translation is CASVSGVGYSNQPQHF.

V usage is TRBV7-2 and J usage is TRBJ2-7; TRBD1 agrees at 8 bases. Trimming at V came to 1 base and at J to 0 bases, leaving 8 bases not matched to a gene. Germline CDR1 SGHTA, CDR2 FQGNSA. This CDR3 spans 17 amino acids. CDR3 sequence reads: CASSLGNDRGSSYEQYF. For the CDR3, the DNA is TGTGCCAGCAGCTTAGGAAACGACAGGGGCAGCTCCTACGAGCAGTACTTC. The entire variable domain, with the rest obtained from reference TRBV7-2 and TRBJ2-7, is as follows: GAGVSQSPSNKVTEKGKDVELRCDPISGHTALYWYRQSLGQGLEFLIYFQGNSAPDKSGLPSDRFSAERTGGSVSTLTIQRTQQEDSAVYLCASSLGNDRGSSYEQYFGPGTRLTVT.

This clone was picked up a small number of times. The chain uses TRBV7-3 and TRBJ1-3; a possible D gene is TRBD1 (6 bases). Germline CDR1 is SGHTA and CDR2 is FQGTGA. Deletions cut 4 bases from V and 0 bases from J, with 16 bases between. This CDR3 is built from 17 residues. The CDR3 loop reads CASSSRQAILSGNTIYF. In nucleotides, the CDR3 is TGTGCCAGCAGCTCAAGACAGGCCATTCTCTCTGGAAACACCATATATTTT.

The V call is TRBV7-6, the J call TRBJ1-2, with D possibly matching TRBD1 (6 bases). The germline CDR1 and CDR2 sequences are SGHVS and FNYEAQ. The CDR3 has 12 residues. V was cut by 4 bases and J by 8 bases, with 11 bases left in between. Here the CDR3 reads CASSSRGGGYTF. CDR3 coding DNA: TGTGCCAGCAGCTCCCGGGGGGGCGGCTACACCTTC. Full variable domain (rest looked up from reference TRBV7-6 and TRBJ1-2): GAGVSQSPRYKVTKRGQDVALRCDPISGHVSLYWYRQALGQGPEFLTYFNYEAQQDKSGLPNDRFSAERPEGSISTLTIQRTEQRDSAMYRCASSSRGGGYTFGSGTRLTVV.

The chain couples TRBV29-1 to TRBJ1-1; TRBD1 matches at 8 bases. Germline CDR1 is SQVTM and CDR2 is ANQGSEA. This CDR3 region has 14 residues. The V segment lost 5 bases and the J segment 1 base; nucleotides outside the gene matches: 6. In nucleotides, the CDR3 is TGCAGCGTTATTCGGACAGGGTGGAACACTGAAGCTTTCTTT. It is translated as CSVIRTGWNTEAFF.